The 20 T cell receptor beta chains below come from one sample, sequenced in a study of beta chain features in type 1 diabetes. Every bit of the isolated RNA underwent reverse transcription, so sequencing read expressed TCRB transcripts. Clones were sequenced by immunoSEQ multiplex PCR, and TCRdb holds only the in-frame ones, with some missing. The data show 400,000 to 450,000 clones, around 13% seen once. The sequenced sample was naive CD4+ T cells from blood. These receptor sequences come from a man aged 25 to 40 in good health.

This clone was detected only a few times. This chain connects TRBV30 to TRBJ2-1; 9 nucleotides agree with TRBD1. Per the germline V gene, CDR1 is GTSNPN and CDR2 is SVGIG (reference sequence). The CDR3 totals 18 residues. V trimming: 4 bases; J trimming: 0 bases; junction bases outside the gene matches: 13. CDR3 protein: CAWNRGRASPSSYNEQFF. As DNA, the CDR3 is TGTGCCTGGAACAGGGGGCGTGCTAGCCCTAGCTCCTACAATGAGCAGTTCTTC.

This clone was counted a few times. This sequence joins TRBV7-9 and TRBJ2-3, with 10 positions matching TRBD2. V was clipped by 5 bases and J by 6 bases; unmatched bases: 17. The CDR3 has 18 amino acids. The germline V gene has CDR1 SEHNR and CDR2 FQNEAQ (reference sequence). CDR3 sequence reads: CASSATLAGALRGDTQYF. The CDR3 region has the DNA TGTGCCAGCAGCGCCACCCTAGCGGGGGCCCTCCGCGGGGATACGCAGTATTTT.

V usage is TRBV18 and J usage is TRBJ1-1, with D unclear. The CDR3 has 15 residues. CDR1 is KGHSH, CDR2 LQKENI, per germline. V lost 4 bases to trimming and J lost 4 bases, with 16 bases between them. The CDR3 region has the DNA TGTGCCAGCTCACGCGATGGAGGAGGGCCCACTGAAGCTTTCTTT. Amino acid sequence: CASSRDGGGPTEAFF.

This clone was counted between two and nine times. This sequence joins TRBV5-6 and TRBJ2-2, with TRBD1 matching 7 bases. The CDR3 has 14 amino acids. Trimming at V came to 3 bases and at J to 5 bases, leaving 4 bases not matched to a gene. Germline V gene sequence: CDR1 SGHDT, CDR2 YYEEEE. Here the CDR3 reads CASSSGQTTGELFF. The CDR3 region has the DNA TGTGCCAGCAGCTCGGGACAGACTACCGGGGAGCTGTTTTTT.

The chain carries TRBV27 and TRBJ1-6, with TRBD1 as a possible D gene (6 bases). Trimming removed 9 bases at V and 10 bases at J, with 19 bases between. This CDR3 has 14 residues. Germline V gives CDR1 MNHEY, CDR2 SMNVEV (reference sequence). The CDR3 DNA reads TGTGCCAGTACCCCAACAGGGCGAGAATCACCCCTCCACTTT. This codes for CASTPTGRESPLHF.

A few counts support this clone. This chain uses TRBV19 with TRBJ2-2; no clear D. V was cut by 3 bases and J by 3 bases, with 8 bases left in between. Looked up from germline, CDR1 is LNHDA and CDR2 is SQIVND (reference sequence). The CDR3 totals 14 residues. The CDR3 region is CASSIGQHTGELFF. As DNA, the CDR3 is TGTGCCAGTAGTATTGGTCAGCACACCGGGGAGCTGTTTTTT.

V is TRBV5-4 and J is TRBJ2-1; D not certain. Germline CDR1 and CDR2: SGHNT and YYREEE (reference sequence). The length of the CDR3 is 15 residues. V was cut by 2 bases and J by 0 bases, with 9 bases left in between. The chain's CDR3 is CASSFDQSSYNEQFF. For the CDR3, the DNA is TGTGCCAGCAGCTTCGACCAGAGCTCCTACAATGAGCAGTTCTTC.

The chain carries TRBV2 and TRBJ1-2, with 9 bases identical to TRBD1. This CDR3 has 15 amino acids. Unmatched junction bases numbered 6, after V lost 7 bases and J lost 0 bases. Germline CDR1 and CDR2: SNHLY and FYNNEI. CDR3 residues: CASTMGQGSNYGYTF. CDR3 nucleotide sequence: TGTGCCAGCACCATGGGACAGGGATCTAACTATGGCTACACCTTC.

This clone has only a few counts. The chain is built from TRBV7-2 and TRBJ1-2, with 7 bases aligning to TRBD1. The CDR3 is 14 amino acids. The trim removed 1 base at V and 7 bases at J, leaving 6 bases unmatched. Per germline, CDR1 SGHTA and CDR2 FQGNSA. The CDR3 nucleotides read TGTGCCAGCAGCTTAGAGGAACAGGGGTCTGGCTACACCTTC. This encodes CASSLEEQGSGYTF. Complete variable domain (other parts from reference TRBV7-2 and TRBJ1-2): GAGVSQSPSNKVTEKGKDVELRCDPISGHTALYWYRQSLGQGLEFLIYFQGNSAPDKSGLPSDRFSAERTGGSVSTLTIQRTQQEDSAVYLCASSLEEQGSGYTFGSGTRLTVV.

The V gene is TRBV7-2, the J gene TRBJ2-5, with D unclear. Germline-derived CDR1 and CDR2 are SGHTA and FQGNSA. This CDR3 region has 13 residues. Trimming took off 4 bases at V and 0 bases at J, with 6 bases between the two ends. DNA for the CDR3: TGTGCCAGCAGCTATATGTACCAAGAGACCCAGTACTTC. The encoded protein is CASSYMYQETQYF. The whole variable domain, remainder taken from reference TRBV7-2 and TRBJ2-5, is GAGVSQSPSNKVTEKGKDVELRCDPISGHTALYWYRQSLGQGLEFLIYFQGNSAPDKSGLPSDRFSAERTGGSVSTLTIQRTQQEDSAVYLCASSYMYQETQYFGPGTRLLVL.

The chain is built from TRBV9 and TRBJ2-7, with D unresolved. Germline CDR1 is SGDLS and CDR2 is YYNGEE. CDR3 length equals 14 residues. V was pared by 1 base and J by 3 bases, with 11 bases between. The CDR3 loop reads CASSVRPTGYEQYF. In DNA, the CDR3 is TGTGCCAGCAGCGTAAGACCGACGGGCTACGAGCAGTACTTC.

The chain has TRBV7-2 and TRBJ2-5; tentatively, D is TRBD2 (5 bases). Trimming left V 1 base short and J 5 bases short, with 14 bases between. Germline V CDR1 and CDR2: SGHTA, FQGNSA. The CDR3 has 15 residues. The CDR3 is CASSLGGSFMETQYF. The DNA for the CDR3 is TGTGCCAGCAGCTTAGGAGGGTCGTTTATGGAGACCCAGTACTTC.

The table lists this clone with a few counts. V usage is TRBV30 and J usage is TRBJ1-2; D gene ambiguous. The CDR3 has 12 residues. V gave up 3 bases and J gave up 0 bases, with 5 bases separating them. Germline lookup yields CDR1 GTSNPN and CDR2 SVGIG (reference sequence). For the CDR3, the DNA is TGTGCCTGGAGGGTCCCTAACTATGGCTACACCTTC. It encodes CAWRVPNYGYTF.

This clone has only a few counts. This chain links TRBV9 with TRBJ2-5, with D possibly matching TRBD2 (5 bases). Trimming shortened V by 2 bases and J by 5 bases, and 10 bases separated the two germline ends. Per the germline V gene, CDR1 is SGDLS and CDR2 is YYNGEE. This CDR3 spans 13 amino acids. The CDR3 DNA is TGTGCCAGCAGCGTTCGCCCGGGGGAGACCCAGTACTTC. This translates into CASSVRPGETQYF. Complete variable domain (other parts from reference TRBV9 and TRBJ2-5): DSGVTQTPKHLITATGQRVTLRCSPRSGDLSVYWYQQSLDQGLQFLIQYYNGEERAKGNILERFSAQQFPDLHSELNLSSLELGDSALYFCASSVRPGETQYFGPGTRLLVL.

This clone was detected many times. This rearrangement joins TRBV29-1 to TRBJ2-7; 8 nucleotides agree with TRBD1. CDR1 is SQVTM, CDR2 ANQGSEA, per germline. Unmatched junction bases numbered 1, after V lost 5 bases and J lost 1 base. The CDR3 runs 12 residues. CDR3 nucleotides: TGCAGCGTTCGGACAGGGTCCTACGAGCAGTACTTC. This translates into CSVRTGSYEQYF.

This clone appeared a few times. This CDR3 is CASSVDPGAGWRYNEQFF. As DNA, the CDR3 is TGTGCCAGCAGCGTAGATCCGGGAGCGGGATGGCGCTACAATGAGCAGTTCTTC. The chain employs TRBV9 and TRBJ2-1; 7 bases line up with TRBD2. V was clipped by 0 bases and J by 3 bases; unmatched bases: 12. The CDR3 is 18 amino acids. CDR1 and CDR2 from the germline V gene are SGDLS and YYNGEE.

This clone has only a few counts. The chain uses TRBV7-2 and TRBJ2-3; D ambiguous. The CDR3 sequence is 15 residues long. In germline, CDR1 is SGHTA, CDR2 FQGNSA. V was clipped by 5 bases and J by 4 bases, with 16 bases between them. The CDR3 region is CASSGSREVADTQYF. Written as DNA, the CDR3 is TGTGCCAGCAGCGGATCTAGGGAAGTTGCAGATACGCAGTATTTT.

This clone came up a few times. The chain has TRBV6-5 and TRBJ2-3; D not certain. Germline CDR1 and CDR2: MNHEY and SVGAGI. The V and J ends lost 2 bases and 6 bases respectively, with 15 bases between them. The CDR3 is 15 amino acids. The DNA of the CDR3 is TGTGCCAGCAGTTACAGAACCGCGTCGGGCGATACGCAGTATTTT. Its translation is CASSYRTASGDTQYF.

This clone was seen more than once but under ten times. The chain's CDR3 is CASSVARSGRGLREQYF. The CDR3 DNA follows: TGTGCCAGCAGCGTAGCTCGGTCCGGTAGGGGGCTGAGGGAGCAGTACTTC. V and J are TRBV9 and TRBJ2-7, with 7 bases fitting TRBD1. The V segment lost 0 bases and the J segment 7 bases; nucleotides outside the gene matches: 16. Germline assignment: CDR1 SGDLS and CDR2 YYNGEE. The CDR3 loop spans 17 amino acids.

Only a few counts were recorded for this clone. The chain uses TRBV5-4 and TRBJ2-7; perhaps D is TRBD1 or TRBD2 (5 bases each). In germline, CDR1 is SGHNT, CDR2 YYREEE (reference sequence). V was trimmed by 1 base and J by 3 bases, leaving 17 bases between them. There are 16 residues in the CDR3. CDR3 residues: CASSLIVGPGSYEQYV. Written as DNA, the CDR3 is TGTGCCAGCAGCTTGATAGTGGGGCCGGGAAGCTACGAGCAGTACGTC.